The next 5 T cell receptor beta chains were all read from a single sample in a study of blood T cell repertoires in COVID-19. Using immunoSEQ multiplex PCR, the repertoire was profiled, and TCRdb retains in-frame clones only, with some absent. The data show 200,000 to 300,000 clones, with over 70% seen just once and roughly 8.6% held by the top ten. Sequences were obtained from peripheral blood. These receptors all stem from a human donor in a cohort sampled during active COVID-19.

The table lists this clone with a count of one. The chain has TRBV28 and TRBJ2-1; 7 nucleotides agree with TRBD2. V shed 3 bases and J 6 bases; nucleotides not matched to a gene: 5. The CDR3 contains 14 residues. Germline V gene sequence: CDR1 MDHEN, CDR2 SYDVKM. CDR3 amino acids: CASSFWGGGNEQFF. The CDR3 DNA follows: TGTGCCAGCAGTTTTTGGGGCGGGGGCAATGAGCAGTTCTTC.

The genes are TRBV6-1 and TRBJ1-6; D is possibly TRBD1 (6 bases). V dropped 3 bases and J dropped 9 bases, with 9 bases sitting between them. The CDR3 is made up of 13 amino acids. Germline V gene lookup returns CDR1 MNHNS and CDR2 SASEGT. The CDR3 DNA is TGTGCCAGCAGTGACAGGGGCGGTTCACCCCTCCACTTT. Translating gives CASSDRGGSPLHF.

This clone was counted between two and nine times. This sequence joins TRBV7-2 and TRBJ2-3, with TRBD1 as a possible D gene (5 bases). The ends were cut back, 4 bases at V and 2 bases at J, with 16 bases in the middle. The CDR3 spans 16 residues. Germline CDR1 and CDR2: SGHTA and FQGNSA. CDR3 amino acids: CASSSRGSFNTDTQYF. The CDR3 nucleotides are TGTGCCAGCAGCTCAAGGGGCTCTTTTAACACAGATACGCAGTATTTT.

V gene TRBV28 combines with J gene TRBJ1-1; 11 bases are shared with TRBD1. Germline CDR1 is MDHEN and CDR2 is SYDVKM. The CDR3 length is 17 residues. V trimming: 1 base; J trimming: 3 bases; junction bases outside the gene matches: 7. CDR3 protein: CASSLFWTGGGDTEAFF. Written as DNA, the CDR3 is TGTGCCAGCAGTTTATTTTGGACAGGGGGCGGGGACACTGAAGCTTTCTTT. The full variable domain, its missing parts supplied by reference TRBV28 and TRBJ1-1, is DVKVTQSSRYLVKRTGEKVFLECVQDMDHENMFWYRQDPGLGLRLIYFSYDVKMKEKGDIPEGYSVSREKKERFSLILESASTNQTSMYLCASSLFWTGGGDTEAFFGQGTRLTVV.

The chain carries TRBV29-1 and TRBJ2-2; D remains ambiguous. Germline CDR1 is SQVTM and CDR2 is ANQGSEA. The CDR3 covers 12 residues. V dropped 5 bases and J dropped 5 bases, with 9 bases sitting between them. The CDR3 DNA reads as TGCAGCGTTTCGAGGCCAACCGGGGAGCTGTTTTTT. It translates to CSVSRPTGELFF.